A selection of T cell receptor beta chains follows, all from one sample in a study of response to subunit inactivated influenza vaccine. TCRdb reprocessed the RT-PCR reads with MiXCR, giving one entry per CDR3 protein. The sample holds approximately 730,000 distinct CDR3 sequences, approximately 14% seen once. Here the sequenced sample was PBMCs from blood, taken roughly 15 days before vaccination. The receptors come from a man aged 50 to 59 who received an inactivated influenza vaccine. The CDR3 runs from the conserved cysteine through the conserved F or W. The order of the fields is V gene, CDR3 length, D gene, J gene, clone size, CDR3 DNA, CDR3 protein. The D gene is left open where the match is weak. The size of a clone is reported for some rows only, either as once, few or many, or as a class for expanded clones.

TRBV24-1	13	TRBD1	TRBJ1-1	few	TGTGCCACCAGTGATTTCCAGGGACAGCGGGCTTTCTTT	CATSDFQGQRAFF
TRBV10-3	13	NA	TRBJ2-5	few	TGTGCCATCAGCCCGCTAGGACGGGAGACCCAGTACTTC	CAISPLGRETQYF
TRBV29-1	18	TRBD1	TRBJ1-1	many	TGCAGCGTTATCCCTTTCGGGGACAGCGATTTACTGGGCACTGAAGCTTTCTTT	CSVIPFGDSDLLGTEAFF
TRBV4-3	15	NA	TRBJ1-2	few	TGCGCCAGCAGCCAAGAGGGTCCCAGACTCTATGGCTACACCTTC	CASSQEGPRLYGYTF
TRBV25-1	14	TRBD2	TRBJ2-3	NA	TGTGCCAGCAGTCTAGCGGGAGTAATAGATACGCAGTATTTT	CASSLAGVIDTQYF
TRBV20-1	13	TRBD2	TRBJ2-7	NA	TGCAGTGCAGCCGCCGGGACTAGGGGCGAGCAGTACTTC	CSAAAGTRGEQYF
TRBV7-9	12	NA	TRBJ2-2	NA	TGTGCCAGCAGCTTATGGGATGAGGAGCTGTTTTTT	CASSLWDEELFF
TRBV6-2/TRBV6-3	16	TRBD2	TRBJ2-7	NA	TGTGCCAGCTGCCTTTCCGGGACTAGCGCTCCCTACGAGCAGTACTTC	CASCLSGTSAPYEQYF
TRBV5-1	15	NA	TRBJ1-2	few	TGCGCCAGCAGCAATCGCCCCGACAGTCTCGATGGCTACACCTTC	CASSNRPDSLDGYTF
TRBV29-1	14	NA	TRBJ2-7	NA	TGCAGCGTTGCCCTCCGACTAGGGGCCAACGAGCAGTACTTC	CSVALRLGANEQYF
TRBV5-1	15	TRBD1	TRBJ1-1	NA	TGCGCCAGCAGCTCTGGGACAGGTATGAACACTGAAGCTTTCTTT	CASSSGTGMNTEAFF
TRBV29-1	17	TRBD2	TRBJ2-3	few	TGCAGCGTTGGGGGGACTAGCGGGCCGTCTAGCACAGATACGCAGTATTTT	CSVGGTSGPSSTDTQYF
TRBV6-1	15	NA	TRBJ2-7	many	TGTGCCAGCAGCCGCGGGGTGGCCCACGTCTACGAGCAGTACTTC	CASSRGVAHVYEQYF
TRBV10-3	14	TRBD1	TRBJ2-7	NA	TGTACCATCACTAGGGACAGGGCATCCTACGAGCAGTACTTC	CTITRDRASYEQYF
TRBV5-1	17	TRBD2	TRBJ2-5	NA	TGCGCCAGCAGCTCTCGGACTAGCGGGGGTTTCGGAGAGACCCAGTACTTC	CASSSRTSGGFGETQYF
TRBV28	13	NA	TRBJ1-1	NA	TGTGCCAGCAGTTTACTGGGGAGGACTGAAGCTTTCTTT	CASSLLGRTEAFF
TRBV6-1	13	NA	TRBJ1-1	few	TGTGCCAGCAGTGAAGTCCGGGGCGCAGGAGCTTTCTTT	CASSEVRGAGAFF
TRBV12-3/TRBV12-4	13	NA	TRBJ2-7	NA	TGTGCCAGCAGTTACCAGGTCTCCTACGAGCAGTACTTC	CASSYQVSYEQYF
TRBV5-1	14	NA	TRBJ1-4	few	TGCGCCAGCAGCGAGGGACGGCATAATGAAAAACTGTTTTTT	CASSEGRHNEKLFF
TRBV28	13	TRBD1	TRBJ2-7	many	TGTGCCAGCGGCAGGGGGAGTGTTTACGAGCAGTACTTC	CASGRGSVYEQYF
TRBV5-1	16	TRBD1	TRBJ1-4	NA	TGCGCCAGCAGCGACGGACAGGGTGTGACTAATGAAAAACTGTTTTTT	CASSDGQGVTNEKLFF
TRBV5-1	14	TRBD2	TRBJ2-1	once	TGCGCCAGCAGCCTAGCGGGGCACATGAATGAGCAGTTCTTC	CASSLAGHMNEQFF
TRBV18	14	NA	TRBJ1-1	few	TGTGCCAGCTCACCTCGGGGACGGGGCACTGAAGCTTTCTTT	CASSPRGRGTEAFF